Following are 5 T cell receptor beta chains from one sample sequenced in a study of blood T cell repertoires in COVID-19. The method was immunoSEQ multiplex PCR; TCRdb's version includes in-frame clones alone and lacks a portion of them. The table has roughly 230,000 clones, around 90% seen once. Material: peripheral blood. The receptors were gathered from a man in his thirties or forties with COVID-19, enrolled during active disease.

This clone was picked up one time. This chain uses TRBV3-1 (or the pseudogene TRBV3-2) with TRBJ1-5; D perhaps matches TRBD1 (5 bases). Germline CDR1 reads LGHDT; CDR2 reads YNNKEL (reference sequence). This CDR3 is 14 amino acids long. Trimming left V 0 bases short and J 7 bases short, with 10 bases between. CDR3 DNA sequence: TGTGCCAGCAGCCAAGACGGGGGTAGGCAGCCCCAGCATTTT. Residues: CASSQDGGRQPQHF.

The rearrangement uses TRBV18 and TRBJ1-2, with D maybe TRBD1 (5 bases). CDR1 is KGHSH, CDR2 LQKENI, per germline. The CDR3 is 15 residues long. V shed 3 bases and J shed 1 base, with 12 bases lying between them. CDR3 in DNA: TGTGCCAGCTCACCCCAGACAGAAAATAACTATGGCTACACCTTC. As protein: CASSPQTENNYGYTF.

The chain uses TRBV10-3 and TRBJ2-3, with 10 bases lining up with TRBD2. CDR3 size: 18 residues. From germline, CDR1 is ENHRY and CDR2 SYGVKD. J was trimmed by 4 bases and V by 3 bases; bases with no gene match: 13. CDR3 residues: CAISEAGTSVFGADTQYF. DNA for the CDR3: TGTGCCATCAGTGAAGCCGGGACTAGCGTTTTTGGCGCAGATACGCAGTATTTT.

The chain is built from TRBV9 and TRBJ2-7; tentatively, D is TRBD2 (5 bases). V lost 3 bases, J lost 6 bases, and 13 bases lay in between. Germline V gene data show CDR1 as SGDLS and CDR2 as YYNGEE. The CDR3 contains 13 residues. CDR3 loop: CASSGAPAGEQYF. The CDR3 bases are TGTGCCAGCAGCGGGGCTCCGGCGGGCGAGCAGTACTTC.

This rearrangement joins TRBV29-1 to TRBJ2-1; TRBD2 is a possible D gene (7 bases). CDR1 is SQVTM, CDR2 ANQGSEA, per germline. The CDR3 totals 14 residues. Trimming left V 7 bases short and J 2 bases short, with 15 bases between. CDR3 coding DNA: TGCAGCGGGGGAGGGGGTCTCGCCTACAATGAGCAGTTCTTC. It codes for CSGGGGLAYNEQFF.